The source of this T cell receptor (beta chain) is a study of blood T cells in healthy people across ages. There are a few counts of this clonotype. The antigen is not known. A second PCR, run for roughly 7 to 11 cycles, used a sample-barcoded 5' primer plus a J-beta primer mix. TCRdb reprocessed the 5' RACE reads with MiXCR, giving one entry per CDR3 protein. The sample includes approximately 1,700,000 distinct CDR3 sequences, roughly two fifths of them seen just once. Unmatched junction bases numbered 16, after V lost 2 bases and J lost 1 base. The CDR3 sequence is 20 residues long. Germline V gene sequence: CDR1 SGHDN, CDR2 FVKESK. General study results and limits: The donors' CMV status was not determined, possibly confounding changes in expanded clonotypes. In long-lived donors, naive CD4+ cell counts and diversity exceeded those of aged donors. TCR beta diversity, measured per million T cells, fell in a roughly linear way with age.

This receptor was identified in a human donor in good health. The genes are TRBV14 and TRBJ2-1; 8 nucleotides agree with TRBD1. Sequencing input: blood. CDR3 region: CASSQRRWTGLGVSYNEQFF. The DNA of the CDR3 is TGTGCCAGCAGCCAAAGGCGGTGGACAGGGTTGGGGGTATCCTACAATGAGCAGTTCTTC.